One and the same sample provided the 12 T cell receptor beta chains below, sequenced in a study of cytomegalovirus exposure and HLA in healthy donors. A multiplex PCR was run with 60 Vbeta primers and 13 Jbeta primers. Clones were sequenced by immunoSEQ multiplex PCR, and TCRdb holds only the in-frame ones, with some missing. The sample lists about 140,000 clones; about four fifths were seen once. The sequencing sample was made of PBMCs. These receptors were taken from a man in his thirties or forties in good health.

This sequence joins TRBV25-1 and TRBJ2-6, with D maybe TRBD2 (6 bases). V lost 6 bases and J 2 bases, leaving 17 bases between the germline ends. The CDR3 contains 17 residues. The germline V gene encodes CDR1 MGHDK and CDR2 SYGVNS. The CDR3 nucleotides are TGTGCCAGCAGCGCCGTGGTCGGGAGTACTGGGGCCAACGTCCTGACTTTC. Its protein product is CASSAVVGSTGANVLTF.

The gene calls are TRBV6-5 and TRBJ1-2; D is uncertain. Deletions cut 6 bases from V and 1 base from J, with 6 bases between. The CDR3 runs to 12 residues. Looked up from germline, CDR1 is MNHEY and CDR2 is SVGAGI. In DNA, the CDR3 is TGTGCCAGCAGCGAGATTAACTATGGCTACACCTTC. This sequence encodes CASSEINYGYTF.

There are a few counts of this clone. V gene TRBV6-4 combines with J gene TRBJ2-1, with TRBD2 matching 7 bases. In germline, CDR1 is MRHNA, CDR2 SNTAGT. The junction had 6 bases not matched to a gene; V was cut back by 4 bases and J by 0 bases. The CDR3 is 16 amino acids. CDR3 DNA: TGTGCCAGCAGTGTAGAATCGGGAGGCTCCTACAATGAGCAGTTCTTC. Translating gives CASSVESGGSYNEQFF.

This clone was detected a few times. The chain is built from TRBV28 and TRBJ1-1; unclear D gene. Trimming pared 6 bases from V and 1 base from J, leaving 9 bases between. This CDR3 has 13 amino acids. CDR1 and CDR2 from the germline V gene are MDHEN and SYDVKM. The CDR3 region has the DNA TGTGCCAGCAGCCGGAACAGGAACACTGAAGCTTTCTTT. Encoded protein: CASSRNRNTEAFF.

The chain joins TRBV19 to TRBJ2-7; 8 bases are a match to TRBD1. The CDR3 loop spans 15 amino acids. J lost 0 bases, V lost 3 bases, and 4 bases had no gene match. Germline assignment: CDR1 LNHDA and CDR2 SQIVND (reference sequence). CDR3 protein: CASSIATGVSYEQYF. The CDR3 DNA is TGTGCCAGTAGTATCGCGACAGGGGTCTCCTACGAGCAGTACTTC.

As for this clone: One end of the junction varies from germline; a read error may be responsible. Other DNA sequences in the same sample also yield this CDR3. This chain joins TRBV6-5 and TRBJ2-7; D unresolved. The CDR3 loop spans 14 amino acids. The germline gives CDR1 MNHEY, CDR2 SVGAGI. As DNA, the CDR3 is TGTGCCAGCAGTTACGGCGGAGCCCTCAGCGAGCAATACTTC. Translation: CASSYGGALSEQYF.

The V and J genes are TRBV4-2 and TRBJ1-4; D remains unclear. This CDR3 is built from 15 residues. V shed 1 base and J shed 5 bases, with 11 bases lying between them. Germline-derived CDR1 and CDR2 are LGHNA and YNFKEQ. The CDR3 DNA reads TGTGCCAGCAGCCAAGTGGGCAGGCCCAATGAAAAACTGTTTTTT. Its protein product is CASSQVGRPNEKLFF.

This sequence joins TRBV25-1 and TRBJ1-1; D unclear. Trimming took off 8 bases at V and 2 bases at J, with 9 bases between the two ends. CDR1 and CDR2 (germline): MGHDK, SYGVNS. This CDR3 has 12 amino acids. The CDR3 loop is CASREVNTEAFF. The CDR3 nucleotides are TGTGCCAGCCGGGAGGTCAACACTGAAGCTTTCTTT. The whole variable domain, remainder taken from reference TRBV25-1 and TRBJ1-1, is EADIYQTPRYLVIGTGKKITLECSQTMGHDKMYWYQQDPGMELHLIHYSYGVNSTEKGDLSSESTVSRIRTEHFPLTLESARPSHTSQYLCASREVNTEAFFGQGTRLTVV.

The V gene is TRBV15, the J gene TRBJ2-2; no reliable D call. V lost 11 bases, J lost 0 bases, and 10 bases lay in between. Germline assignment: CDR1 LNHNV and CDR2 YYDKDF (reference sequence). There are 13 residues in the CDR3. DNA for the CDR3: TGTGCCGTGCCCGAGGCGAACACCGGGGAGCTGTTTTTT. Protein: CAVPEANTGELFF. Drawing the rest from reference TRBV15 and TRBJ2-2, the complete variable domain is DAMVIQNPRYQVTQFGKPVTLSCSQTLNHNVMYWYQQKSSQAPKLLFHYYDKDFNNEADTPDNFQSRRPNTSFCFLDIRSPGLGDTAMYLCAVPEANTGELFFGEGSRLTVL.

This sequence joins TRBV9 and TRBJ1-6; 7 bases match TRBD1. The CDR3 has 15 residues. Germline V CDR1 and CDR2: SGDLS, YYNGEE. Trimming cost V 0 bases and J 8 bases; bases outside gene matches: 5. CDR3 sequence reads: CASSVDTGVDSPLHF. CDR3 sequence (DNA): TGTGCCAGCAGCGTAGACACAGGGGTCGATTCACCCCTCCACTTT. Looking up the rest from reference TRBV9 and TRBJ1-6 gives the full variable domain: DSGVTQTPKHLITATGQRVTLRCSPRSGDLSVYWYQQSLDQGLQFLIQYYNGEERAKGNILERFSAQQFPDLHSELNLSSLELGDSALYFCASSVDTGVDSPLHFGNGTRLTVT.

The V gene is TRBV11-2, the J gene TRBJ1-5; the match to TRBD1 covers 11 bases. J gave up 4 bases and V 6 bases, and 8 bases lay outside the gene matches. Germline values: CDR1 SGHAT, CDR2 FQNNGV. The CDR3 runs to 16 residues. The DNA of the CDR3 is TGTGCCAGCAGTTTAAGGGGGGACAGGGGGAATCAGCCCCAGCATTTT. Its translation is CASSLRGDRGNQPQHF.

The chain links TRBV5-1 to TRBJ2-3; D is undetermined. The CDR3 covers 16 residues. V was shortened by 3 bases and J by 5 bases, with 19 bases between the two germline ends. The V gene's germline CDR1 is SGHRS and CDR2 YFSETQ. CDR3 sequence (DNA): TGCGCCAGCAGCTCCGACCTAGGCGGTCTTGGAGATACGCAGTATTTT. Translating it yields CASSSDLGGLGDTQYF.